This T cell receptor (beta chain) is drawn from a study of OX40 agonist ivuxolimab in advanced cancers. Background on the study: In this cohort, patients received ivuxolimab, an agonistic anti-OX40 (CD134) antibody.

Generated by immunoSEQ multiplex PCR, the TCRdb table keeps only in-frame clones and is missing some. This sample has tens of thousands of clones; 65% to 85% occur once, and the top ten carry roughly 26%. Study outcomes and limitations: At doses 0.1 to 3.0 mg/kg, CD4+ and CD8+ clones expanded.

Notes on this clone: Its antigen remains unidentified.

Looked up from germline, CDR1 is SGHRS and CDR2 is YFSETQ. The CDR3 consists of 15 residues. V lost 4 bases, J lost 4 bases, and 7 bases stayed unmatched. Sequenced here: CD4+ or CD8+ T cells sorted from blood, sampled in a trial of the OX40 agonist ivuxolimab. This clonotype was sampled from an adult with an advanced solid tumor such as melanoma, head and neck, liver or kidney cancer. This chain joins TRBV5-1 and TRBJ1-4; 7 bases match TRBD1. CDR3 coding DNA: TGCGCCAGCAGCGGAGAGGGGGCGATTAATGAAAAACTGTTTTTT. Translation gives CASSGEGAINEKLFF.